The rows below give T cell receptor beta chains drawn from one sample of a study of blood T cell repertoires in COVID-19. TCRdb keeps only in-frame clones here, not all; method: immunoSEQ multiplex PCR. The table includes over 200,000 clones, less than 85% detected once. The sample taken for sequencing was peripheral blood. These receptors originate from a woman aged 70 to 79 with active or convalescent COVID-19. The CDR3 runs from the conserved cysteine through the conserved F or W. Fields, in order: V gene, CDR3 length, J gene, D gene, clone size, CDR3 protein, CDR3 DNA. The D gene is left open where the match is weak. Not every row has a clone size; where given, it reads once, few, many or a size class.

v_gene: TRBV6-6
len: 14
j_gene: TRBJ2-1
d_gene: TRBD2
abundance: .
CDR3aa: CASSGLAGGNEQFF
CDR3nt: TGTGCCAGCAGCGGACTAGCGGGAGGGAATGAGCAGTTCTTC

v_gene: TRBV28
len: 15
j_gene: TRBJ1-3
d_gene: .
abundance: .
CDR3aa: CASSYTGTFGNTIYF
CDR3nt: TGTGCCAGCAGTTATACCGGGACTTTCGGAAACACCATATATTTT

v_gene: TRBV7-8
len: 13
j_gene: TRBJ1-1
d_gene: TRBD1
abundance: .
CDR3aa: CASSRGQVYEAFF
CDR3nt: TGTGCCAGCAGCCGGGGACAGGTTTATGAAGCTTTCTTT

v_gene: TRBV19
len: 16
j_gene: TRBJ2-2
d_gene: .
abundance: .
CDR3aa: CASTPGRESLVGELFF
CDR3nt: TGTGCCAGTACCCCGGGGCGGGAATCTTTAGTCGGGGAGCTGTTTTTT

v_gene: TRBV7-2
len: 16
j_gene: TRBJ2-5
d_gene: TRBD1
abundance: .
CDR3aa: CASSQRAGQGVSTQYF
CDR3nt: TGTGCCAGCAGCCAAAGGGCGGGACAGGGTGTTTCGACCCAGTACTTC

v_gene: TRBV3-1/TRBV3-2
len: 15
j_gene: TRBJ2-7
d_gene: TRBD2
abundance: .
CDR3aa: CASSQNSGGAYEQYF
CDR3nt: TGTGCCAGCAGCCAGAATAGCGGGGGTGCCTACGAGCAGTACTTC

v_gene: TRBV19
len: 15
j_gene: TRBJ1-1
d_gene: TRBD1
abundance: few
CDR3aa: CASSIPTGSNTEAFF
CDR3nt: TGTGCCAGTAGTATCCCGACAGGGTCCAACACTGAAGCTTTCTTT

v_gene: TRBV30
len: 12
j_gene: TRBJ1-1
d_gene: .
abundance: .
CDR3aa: CACGGMNTEAFF
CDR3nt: TGTGCCTGTGGGGGGATGAACACTGAAGCTTTCTTT

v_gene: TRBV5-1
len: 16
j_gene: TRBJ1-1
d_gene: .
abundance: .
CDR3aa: CASSLIPSEGVTEAFF
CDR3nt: TGCGCCAGCAGCTTAATCCCCTCCGAAGGGGTGACTGAAGCTTTCTTT

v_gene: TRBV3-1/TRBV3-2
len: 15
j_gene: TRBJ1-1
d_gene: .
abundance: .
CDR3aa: CASSLLRGLNTEAFF
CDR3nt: TGTGCCAGCAGCCTCCTCAGGGGTTTGAACACTGAAGCTTTCTTT

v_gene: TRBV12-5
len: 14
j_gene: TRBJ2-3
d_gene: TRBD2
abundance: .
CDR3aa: CASGLAGHTDTQYF
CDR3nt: TGTGCTAGTGGATTAGCGGGCCACACAGATACGCAGTATTTT

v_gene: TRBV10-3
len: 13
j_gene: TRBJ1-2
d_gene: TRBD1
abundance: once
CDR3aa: CAIRTQGVTGYTF
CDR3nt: TGTGCCATCAGGACACAGGGGGTCACGGGCTACACCTTC

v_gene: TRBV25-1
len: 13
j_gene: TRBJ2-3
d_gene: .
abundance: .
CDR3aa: CASSGTGTDTQYF
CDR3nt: TGTGCCAGCAGTGGAACAGGCACAGATACGCAGTATTTT

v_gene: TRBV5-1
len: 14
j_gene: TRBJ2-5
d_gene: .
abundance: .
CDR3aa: CASSPGAMQETQYF
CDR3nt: TGCGCCAGCAGCCCGGGAGCGATGCAAGAGACCCAGTACTTC

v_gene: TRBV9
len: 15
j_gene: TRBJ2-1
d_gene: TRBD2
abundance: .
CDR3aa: CASSVELAAYNEQFF
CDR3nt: TGTGCCAGCAGCGTAGAACTAGCGGCCTACAATGAGCAGTTCTTC

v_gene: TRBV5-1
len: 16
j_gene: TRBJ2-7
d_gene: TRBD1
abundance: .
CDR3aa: CASSLEPGTGIYEQYF
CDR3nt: TGCGCCAGCAGCTTGGAACCCGGGACAGGGATCTACGAGCAGTACTTC

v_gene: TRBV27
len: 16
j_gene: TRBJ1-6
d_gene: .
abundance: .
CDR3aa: CASSHRHPSYNSPLHF
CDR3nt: TGTGCCAGCAGTCACAGGCACCCCTCCTATAATTCACCCCTCCACTTT

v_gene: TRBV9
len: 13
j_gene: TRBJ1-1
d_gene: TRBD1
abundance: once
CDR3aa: CASSPRDRAEAFF
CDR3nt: TGTGCCAGCAGCCCTAGGGACAGGGCTGAAGCTTTCTTT

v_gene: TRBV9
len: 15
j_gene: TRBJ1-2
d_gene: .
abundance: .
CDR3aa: CASSADPGGAGGYTF
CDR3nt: TGTGCCAGCAGCGCCGACCCGGGGGGGGCTGGTGGCTACACCTTC

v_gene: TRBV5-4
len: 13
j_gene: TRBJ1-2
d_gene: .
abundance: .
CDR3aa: CASSLDRSYGYTF
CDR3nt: TGTGCCAGCAGCTTGGACAGGTCCTATGGCTACACCTTC

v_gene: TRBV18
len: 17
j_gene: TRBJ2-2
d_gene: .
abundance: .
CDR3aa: CASSPPKAGGLLGELFF
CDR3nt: TGTGCCAGCTCACCACCGAAAGCGGGTGGTCTATTGGGGGAGCTGTTTTTT

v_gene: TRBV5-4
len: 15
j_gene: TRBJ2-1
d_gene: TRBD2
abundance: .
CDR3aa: CASSLASGGVNEQFF
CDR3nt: TGTGCCAGCAGCCTCGCAAGCGGGGGGGTTAATGAGCAGTTCTTC

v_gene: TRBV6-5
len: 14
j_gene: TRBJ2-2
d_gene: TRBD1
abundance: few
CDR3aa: CALRDRGGSGELFF
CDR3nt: TGTGCCCTTCGCGACAGGGGAGGATCCGGGGAGCTGTTTTTT

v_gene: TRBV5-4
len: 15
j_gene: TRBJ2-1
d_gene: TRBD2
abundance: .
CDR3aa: CASSLVLREANEQFF
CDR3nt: TGTGCCAGCAGCTTGGTGCTGCGGGAGGCCAATGAGCAGTTCTTC

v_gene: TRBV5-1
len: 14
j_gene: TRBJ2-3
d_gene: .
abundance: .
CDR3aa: CASSPNEGTDTQYF
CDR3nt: TGCGCCAGCAGCCCCAACGAGGGCACAGATACGCAGTATTTT

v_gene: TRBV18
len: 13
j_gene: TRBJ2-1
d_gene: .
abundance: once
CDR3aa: CASSPGQDNEQFF
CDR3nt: TGTGCCAGCTCACCAGGGCAAGACAATGAGCAGTTCTTC

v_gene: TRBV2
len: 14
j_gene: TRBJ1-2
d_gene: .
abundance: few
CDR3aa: CASSEGQTSYGYTF
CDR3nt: TGTGCCAGCAGTGAGGGGCAGACTTCCTATGGCTACACCTTC

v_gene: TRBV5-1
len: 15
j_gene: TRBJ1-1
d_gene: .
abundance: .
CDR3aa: CASSSSGQLNTEAFF
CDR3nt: TGCGCCAGCAGCTCCTCCGGACAGTTGAACACTGAAGCTTTCTTT

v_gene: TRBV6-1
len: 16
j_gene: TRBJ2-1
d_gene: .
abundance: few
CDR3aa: CASSEALREPYNEQFF
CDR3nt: TGTGCCAGCAGTGAAGCGCTGAGGGAACCCTACAATGAGCAGTTCTTC

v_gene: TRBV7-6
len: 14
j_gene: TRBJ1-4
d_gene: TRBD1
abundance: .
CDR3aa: CASSHGQGGEKLFF
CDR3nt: TGTGCCAGCAGCCACGGACAGGGTGGGGAAAAACTGTTTTTT

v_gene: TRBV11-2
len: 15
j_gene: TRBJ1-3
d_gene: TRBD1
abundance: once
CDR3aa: CASRRPGRQGDTIYF
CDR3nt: TGTGCCAGCAGACGACCCGGGAGACAGGGAGACACCATATATTTT

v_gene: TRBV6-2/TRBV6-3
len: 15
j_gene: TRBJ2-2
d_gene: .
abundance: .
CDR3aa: CASSYVGLSTGELFF
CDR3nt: TGTGCCAGCAGTTACGTCGGACTTTCCACCGGGGAGCTGTTTTTT

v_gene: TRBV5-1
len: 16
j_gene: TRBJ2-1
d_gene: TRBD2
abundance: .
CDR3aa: CASSLGLAGSVNEQFF
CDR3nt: TGCGCCAGCAGCCTCGGACTAGCGGGAAGTGTTAATGAGCAGTTCTTC

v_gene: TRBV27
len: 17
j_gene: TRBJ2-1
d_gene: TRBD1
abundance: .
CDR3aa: CASSLSGQGAYYNEQFF
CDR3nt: TGTGCCAGCAGTTTATCAGGACAGGGGGCGTACTACAATGAGCAGTTCTTC

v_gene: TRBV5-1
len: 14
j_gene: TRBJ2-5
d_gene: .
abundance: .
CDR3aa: CASSLVADQETQYF
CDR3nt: TGCGCCAGCAGCTTGGTAGCGGACCAAGAGACCCAGTACTTC

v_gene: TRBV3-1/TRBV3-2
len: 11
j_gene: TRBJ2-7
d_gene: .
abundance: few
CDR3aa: CASSLLYEQYF
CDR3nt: TGTGCCAGCAGCCTCCTTTACGAGCAGTACTTC

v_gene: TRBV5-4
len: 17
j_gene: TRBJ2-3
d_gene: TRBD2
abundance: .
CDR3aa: CASSQTSGRAFTDTQYF
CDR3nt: TGTGCCAGCAGCCAAACTAGCGGGAGGGCCTTCACAGATACGCAGTATTTT

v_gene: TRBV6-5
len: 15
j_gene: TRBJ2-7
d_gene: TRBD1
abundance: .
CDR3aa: CASTRQGGRAYEQYF
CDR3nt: TGTGCCAGCACCCGACAGGGGGGAAGGGCCTACGAGCAGTACTTC

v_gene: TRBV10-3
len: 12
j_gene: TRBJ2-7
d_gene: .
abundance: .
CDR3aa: CAIGGSSYEQYF
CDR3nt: TGTGCCATCGGAGGCTCGTCGTACGAGCAGTACTTC

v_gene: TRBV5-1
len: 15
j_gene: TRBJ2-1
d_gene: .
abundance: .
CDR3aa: CASSLASLATNEQFF
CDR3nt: TGCGCCAGCAGCTTGGCCAGTCTAGCGACCAATGAGCAGTTCTTC

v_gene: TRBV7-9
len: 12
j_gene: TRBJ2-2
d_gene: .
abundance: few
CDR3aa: CASSLLSGELFF
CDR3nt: TGTGCCAGCAGCTTACTATCCGGGGAGCTGTTTTTT

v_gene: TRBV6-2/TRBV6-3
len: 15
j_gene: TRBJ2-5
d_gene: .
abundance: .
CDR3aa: CASSPARGVKGTQYF
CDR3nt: TGTGCCAGCAGCCCCGCAAGAGGAGTGAAAGGGACCCAGTACTTC

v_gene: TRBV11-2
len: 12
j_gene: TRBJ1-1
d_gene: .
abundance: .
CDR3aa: CASTKTGFEAFF
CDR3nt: TGTGCCAGCACCAAAACAGGCTTTGAAGCTTTCTTT

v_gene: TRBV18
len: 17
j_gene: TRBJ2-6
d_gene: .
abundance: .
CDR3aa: CASSRQTFPSGANVLTF
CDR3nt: TGTGCCAGCTCACGTCAAACTTTCCCCTCTGGGGCCAACGTCCTGACTTTC

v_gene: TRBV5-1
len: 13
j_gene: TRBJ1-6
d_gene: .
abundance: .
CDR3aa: CASSLDLYSPLHF
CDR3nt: TGCGCCAGCAGCTTGGATCTATATTCACCCCTCCACTTT

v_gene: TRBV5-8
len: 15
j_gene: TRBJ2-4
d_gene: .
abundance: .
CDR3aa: CASSTSGTNKNIQYF
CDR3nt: TGTGCCAGCAGCACCTCCGGGACAAACAAAAACATTCAGTACTTC

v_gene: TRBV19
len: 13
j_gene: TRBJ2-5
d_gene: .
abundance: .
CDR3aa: CASRPRGSETQYF
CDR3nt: TGTGCCAGTCGACCTCGGGGGTCGGAGACCCAGTACTTC

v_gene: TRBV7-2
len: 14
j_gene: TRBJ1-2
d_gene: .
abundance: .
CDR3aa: CASSLGRENYGYTF
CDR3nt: TGTGCCAGCAGCTTAGGAAGGGAGAACTATGGCTACACCTTC

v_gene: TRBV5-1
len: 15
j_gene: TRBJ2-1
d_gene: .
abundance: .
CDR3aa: CASSLGGTSYNEQFF
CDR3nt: TGCGCCAGCAGCTTGGGCGGGACCTCCTACAATGAGCAGTTCTTC

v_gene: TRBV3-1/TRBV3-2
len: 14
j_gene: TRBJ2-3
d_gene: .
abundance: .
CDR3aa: CASSHGPHTDTQYF
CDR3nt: TGTGCCAGCAGCCACGGTCCCCACACAGATACGCAGTATTTT